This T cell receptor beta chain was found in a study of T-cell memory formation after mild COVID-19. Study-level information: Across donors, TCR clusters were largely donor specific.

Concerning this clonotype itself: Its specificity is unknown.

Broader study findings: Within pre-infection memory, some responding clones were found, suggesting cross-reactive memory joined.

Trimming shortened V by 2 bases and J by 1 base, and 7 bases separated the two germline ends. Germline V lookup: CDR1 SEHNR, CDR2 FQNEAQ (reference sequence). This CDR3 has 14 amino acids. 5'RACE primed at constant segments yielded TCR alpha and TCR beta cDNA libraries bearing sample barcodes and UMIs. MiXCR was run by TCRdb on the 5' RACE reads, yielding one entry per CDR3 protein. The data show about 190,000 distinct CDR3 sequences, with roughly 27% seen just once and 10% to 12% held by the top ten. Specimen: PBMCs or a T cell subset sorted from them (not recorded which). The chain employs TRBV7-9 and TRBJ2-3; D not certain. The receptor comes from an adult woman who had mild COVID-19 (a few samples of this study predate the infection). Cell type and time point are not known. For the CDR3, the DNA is TGTGCCAGCAGCTTATGGTCTGGCACAGATACGCAGTATTTT. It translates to CASSLWSGTDTQYF.